A selection of T cell receptor beta chains follows, all from one sample in a study of blood T cell repertoires in COVID-19. TCRdb keeps only in-frame clones here, not all; method: immunoSEQ multiplex PCR. The table records nearly 90,000 clones, about 78% of them present only once. The source material was peripheral blood. These receptors were obtained from a woman at least 80 years old with acute or convalescent COVID-19. CDR3s include the opening cysteine and the closing phenylalanine or tryptophan. The D gene is left open where the match is weak. Part of the rows lack a size; the others show once, few, many or a class for expanded clones.

j_gene: TRBJ1-1
d_gene: .
abundance: medium-sized
v_gene: TRBV7-9
CDR3nt: TGTGCCAGCAGCCCACCCCGGACATACACTGAAGCTTTCTTT
CDR3aa: CASSPPRTYTEAFF

j_gene: TRBJ1-2
d_gene: TRBD1
abundance: .
v_gene: TRBV25-1
CDR3nt: TGTGCCACCTTCTCCGGGACAGCTAACTATGGCTACACCTTC
CDR3aa: CATFSGTANYGYTF

j_gene: TRBJ2-2
d_gene: .
abundance: .
v_gene: TRBV30
CDR3nt: TGTGCCTGGAGTGGTGGAGAGGGCTTAGGCGGGGAGCTGTTTTTT
CDR3aa: CAWSGGEGLGGELFF

j_gene: TRBJ2-7
d_gene: TRBD1
abundance: .
v_gene: TRBV5-1
CDR3nt: TGCGCCAGCAGTGGACAGGGGGCGTCCTACGAGCAGTACTTC
CDR3aa: CASSGQGASYEQYF

j_gene: TRBJ1-5
d_gene: .
abundance: few
v_gene: TRBV6-4
CDR3nt: TGTGCCAGCAGCCCGGAAGGGGGGGCTTTGCAGCCCCAGCATTTT
CDR3aa: CASSPEGGALQPQHF

j_gene: TRBJ1-3
d_gene: .
abundance: once
v_gene: TRBV3-1/TRBV3-2
CDR3nt: TGTGCCAGCAGCCAAGTTTCCCTCCTCTCTGGAAACACCATATATTTT
CDR3aa: CASSQVSLLSGNTIYF

j_gene: TRBJ1-3
d_gene: TRBD1
abundance: .
v_gene: TRBV3-1/TRBV3-2
CDR3nt: TGTGCCAGCAGCCAACTTACAGGGGAAGGCGGAAACACCATATATTTT
CDR3aa: CASSQLTGEGGNTIYF

j_gene: TRBJ1-5
d_gene: TRBD1
abundance: many
v_gene: TRBV24-1
CDR3nt: TGTGCCACCAGTGATACCCGGACAGGGAGTAATCAGCCCCAGCATTTT
CDR3aa: CATSDTRTGSNQPQHF

j_gene: TRBJ2-2
d_gene: .
abundance: .
v_gene: TRBV6-5
CDR3nt: TGTGCCAGCAGTTACGATCCGGGGAACACCGGGGAGCTGTTTTTT
CDR3aa: CASSYDPGNTGELFF

j_gene: TRBJ2-1
d_gene: TRBD2
abundance: .
v_gene: TRBV7-6
CDR3nt: TGTGCCAGCAGCTTAATAGCTAGCGGGGGGCCTTCCTACAATGAGCAGTTCTTC
CDR3aa: CASSLIASGGPSYNEQFF

j_gene: TRBJ1-1
d_gene: .
abundance: .
v_gene: TRBV6-5
CDR3nt: TGTGCCAGCAGTTACGTGGCAGATCGAGCTTTCTTT
CDR3aa: CASSYVADRAFF

j_gene: TRBJ1-1
d_gene: .
abundance: few
v_gene: TRBV4-2
CDR3nt: TGTGCCAGCAGCCAAGACAGCGGGGACACTGAAGCTTTCTTT
CDR3aa: CASSQDSGDTEAFF

j_gene: TRBJ2-7
d_gene: TRBD1
abundance: once
v_gene: TRBV7-9
CDR3nt: TGTGCCAGCAGCTTACCCATCCGGGACAGGTTTGGTTACGAGCAGTACTTC
CDR3aa: CASSLPIRDRFGYEQYF

j_gene: TRBJ2-7
d_gene: .
abundance: .
v_gene: TRBV18
CDR3nt: TGTGCCAGCTCACCACGTGACGGCGAGAGGGACGAGCAGTACTTC
CDR3aa: CASSPRDGERDEQYF

j_gene: TRBJ2-5
d_gene: .
abundance: .
v_gene: TRBV5-6
CDR3nt: TGTGCCAGCAGTTCCTTCTTGCAGACTAGTTATGAGACCCAGTACTTC
CDR3aa: CASSSFLQTSYETQYF

j_gene: TRBJ2-1
d_gene: TRBD2
abundance: .
v_gene: TRBV7-9
CDR3nt: TGTGCCAGCAGCAATCGACTAGCGGGGAGCCTACTCTTCTCCTACAATGAGCAGTTCTTC
CDR3aa: CASSNRLAGSLLFSYNEQFF

j_gene: TRBJ1-2
d_gene: .
abundance: once
v_gene: TRBV4-1
CDR3nt: TGCGCCAGCAGCCAAACAGGGAACTATGGCTACACCTTC
CDR3aa: CASSQTGNYGYTF

j_gene: TRBJ2-3
d_gene: TRBD1
abundance: .
v_gene: TRBV10-3
CDR3nt: TGTGCCATCAGTGAGCCGCCGGGACAGGGCACAGATACGCAGTATTTT
CDR3aa: CAISEPPGQGTDTQYF

j_gene: TRBJ1-2
d_gene: .
abundance: .
v_gene: TRBV29-1
CDR3nt: TGCAGCGTTGAAGGGCGGGGGGATGGCTACACCTTC
CDR3aa: CSVEGRGDGYTF

j_gene: TRBJ2-3
d_gene: TRBD1
abundance: .
v_gene: TRBV7-2
CDR3nt: TGTGCCAGCAGCTTAGATCGGGTGGACAGGGCCGCAGATACGCAGTATTTT
CDR3aa: CASSLDRVDRAADTQYF

j_gene: TRBJ1-5
d_gene: TRBD1
abundance: .
v_gene: TRBV6-2/TRBV6-3
CDR3nt: TGTGCCAGCAGTTACCCCGGGACAGGGCTTGGGCAGCCCCAGCATTTT
CDR3aa: CASSYPGTGLGQPQHF

j_gene: TRBJ1-5
d_gene: TRBD1
abundance: .
v_gene: TRBV10-3
CDR3nt: TGTGCCATCAGTGATCCCGACAGGGTTTCAGGTCAGCCCCAGCATTTT
CDR3aa: CAISDPDRVSGQPQHF

j_gene: TRBJ2-5
d_gene: .
abundance: .
v_gene: TRBV12-5
CDR3nt: TGTGCTAGTGGTTTGGGGCCCGTAGCCGAGACCCAGTACTTC
CDR3aa: CASGLGPVAETQYF

j_gene: TRBJ1-3
d_gene: TRBD1
abundance: once
v_gene: TRBV12-3/TRBV12-4
CDR3nt: TGTGCCAGCGGACAGGCTTTAGGAAACACCATATATTTT
CDR3aa: CASGQALGNTIYF

j_gene: TRBJ2-2
d_gene: .
abundance: few
v_gene: TRBV7-2
CDR3nt: TGTGCCAGCAGCTTAATAAGGGGGTACAACACCGGGGAGCTGTTTTTT
CDR3aa: CASSLIRGYNTGELFF

j_gene: TRBJ1-5
d_gene: TRBD1
abundance: .
v_gene: TRBV2
CDR3nt: TGTGCCAGCAGTTTTGTGGGACAGGGCCATCAGCCCCAGCATTTT
CDR3aa: CASSFVGQGHQPQHF

j_gene: TRBJ2-4
d_gene: TRBD1
abundance: few
v_gene: TRBV7-9
CDR3nt: TGTGCCAGCAGCTTCTCCCCCGACAGGGGGGGCGTTCAGTACTTC
CDR3aa: CASSFSPDRGGVQYF

j_gene: TRBJ1-1
d_gene: TRBD1
abundance: .
v_gene: TRBV6-2/TRBV6-3
CDR3nt: TGTGCCAGCAGCGGACAGGGTATCGGCGCTGAAGCTTTCTTT
CDR3aa: CASSGQGIGAEAFF

j_gene: TRBJ2-3
d_gene: .
abundance: .
v_gene: TRBV24-1
CDR3nt: TGTGCCACCAGTGGGTTGCCCGGGACAGATACGCAGTATTTT
CDR3aa: CATSGLPGTDTQYF

j_gene: TRBJ2-7
d_gene: TRBD1
abundance: .
v_gene: TRBV7-2
CDR3nt: TGTGCCAGCAGCCCCGGACAGGGGCGACTGTACGAGCAGTACTTC
CDR3aa: CASSPGQGRLYEQYF

j_gene: TRBJ1-4
d_gene: .
abundance: few
v_gene: TRBV15
CDR3nt: TGTGCCACCAGCAGACCTTTAGGGGCAGCAACTAATGAAAAACTGTTTTTT
CDR3aa: CATSRPLGAATNEKLFF

j_gene: TRBJ1-1
d_gene: .
abundance: .
v_gene: TRBV9
CDR3nt: TGTGCCAGCAGCATCGGACAGAGCACTGAAGCTTTCTTT
CDR3aa: CASSIGQSTEAFF

j_gene: TRBJ1-5
d_gene: .
abundance: few
v_gene: TRBV6-5
CDR3nt: TGTGCCAGCAGTTACTCGAGAGATAGCAATCAGCCCCAGCATTTT
CDR3aa: CASSYSRDSNQPQHF

j_gene: TRBJ2-1
d_gene: .
abundance: .
v_gene: TRBV5-5
CDR3nt: TGTGCCAGCAGGCCCACACCGGGTGCAGCGTACAATGAGCAGTTCTTC
CDR3aa: CASRPTPGAAYNEQFF

j_gene: TRBJ1-2
d_gene: TRBD1
abundance: .
v_gene: TRBV29-1
CDR3nt: TGCAGCGTTTGGACAGGGGGTGACTATGGCTACACCTTC
CDR3aa: CSVWTGGDYGYTF

j_gene: TRBJ1-1
d_gene: TRBD1
abundance: .
v_gene: TRBV6-2/TRBV6-3
CDR3nt: TGTGCCAGCAGTCCCTTTAGATCCACCGACAGGGGCCGTCGAAACACTGAAGCTTTCTTT
CDR3aa: CASSPFRSTDRGRRNTEAFF

j_gene: TRBJ2-1
d_gene: .
abundance: .
v_gene: TRBV18
CDR3nt: TGTGCCAGCTCACCACCCACTTACAGCTCCTACAATGAGCAGTTCTTC
CDR3aa: CASSPPTYSSYNEQFF

j_gene: TRBJ1-1
d_gene: .
abundance: .
v_gene: TRBV6-2/TRBV6-3
CDR3nt: TGTGCCAGCAGTTCGCCAGGGTGGTATACAGAAGCTTTCTTT
CDR3aa: CASSSPGWYTEAFF

j_gene: TRBJ2-3
d_gene: .
abundance: .
v_gene: TRBV5-1
CDR3nt: TGCGCCAGCAGCCTTACAGGGGGGGCAGATACGCAGTATTTT
CDR3aa: CASSLTGGADTQYF

j_gene: TRBJ2-1
d_gene: TRBD2
abundance: .
v_gene: TRBV19
CDR3nt: TGTGCCAGTAGAGGTGGCGGGGGGGCCAATGAGCAGTTCTTC
CDR3aa: CASRGGGGANEQFF

j_gene: TRBJ2-7
d_gene: TRBD1
abundance: .
v_gene: TRBV30
CDR3nt: TGTGCCTGGAGTGTGACAGGGTTTCTAGAGCAGTACTTC
CDR3aa: CAWSVTGFLEQYF

j_gene: TRBJ2-1
d_gene: TRBD1
abundance: .
v_gene: TRBV24-1
CDR3nt: TGTGCCGCGGGACAGGGTTGGAATGAGCAGTTCTTC
CDR3aa: CAAGQGWNEQFF

j_gene: TRBJ1-5
d_gene: TRBD1
abundance: .
v_gene: TRBV7-9
CDR3nt: TGTGCCAGCAGCAGTGGGACAGGGGCAGGACAGCCCCAGCATTTT
CDR3aa: CASSSGTGAGQPQHF

j_gene: TRBJ2-2
d_gene: .
abundance: .
v_gene: TRBV5-1
CDR3nt: TGCGCCAGCAGCCCAGGGGTTCCGACCGGGGAGCTGTTTTTT
CDR3aa: CASSPGVPTGELFF

j_gene: TRBJ2-3
d_gene: .
abundance: .
v_gene: TRBV5-1
CDR3nt: TGCGCCAGCTTACTGGCTAGTGGCACAGATACGCAGTATTTT
CDR3aa: CASLLASGTDTQYF

j_gene: TRBJ1-4
d_gene: .
abundance: few
v_gene: TRBV15
CDR3nt: TGTGCCACCAGCAGAGGGGGAGGAGATGAAAAACTGTTTTTT
CDR3aa: CATSRGGGDEKLFF

j_gene: TRBJ2-7
d_gene: .
abundance: .
v_gene: TRBV5-6
CDR3nt: TGTGCCAGCAGCCAGTTGGTGGACGGAGGCGAGCAGTACTTC
CDR3aa: CASSQLVDGGEQYF

j_gene: TRBJ1-3
d_gene: .
abundance: .
v_gene: TRBV2
CDR3nt: TGTGCCAGCAGCGAGGACACTACTTGGAACACCATATATTTT
CDR3aa: CASSEDTTWNTIYF

j_gene: TRBJ1-5
d_gene: .
abundance: .
v_gene: TRBV4-1
CDR3nt: TGCGCCAGCAGCCAAGATTTTTACCGGAATCAGCCCCAGCATTTT
CDR3aa: CASSQDFYRNQPQHF

j_gene: TRBJ1-1
d_gene: .
abundance: .
v_gene: TRBV5-5
CDR3nt: TGTGCCAGCAGCGGCGAGGTCCCTGAAGCTTTCTTT
CDR3aa: CASSGEVPEAFF

j_gene: TRBJ1-1
d_gene: TRBD1
abundance: few
v_gene: TRBV5-6
CDR3nt: TGTGCCAGCAGCCGGTGGACAGGGGAAGCCCTGGGAGCTTTCTTT
CDR3aa: CASSRWTGEALGAFF

j_gene: TRBJ1-1
d_gene: .
abundance: .
v_gene: TRBV11-2
CDR3nt: TGTGCCAGCAGCTTGACAGCGAACACTGAAGCTTTCTTT
CDR3aa: CASSLTANTEAFF

j_gene: TRBJ1-3
d_gene: .
abundance: .
v_gene: TRBV7-9
CDR3nt: TGTGCCAGCAGCTTATCTGGACAGTTTATTGCTGGAAACACCATATATTTT
CDR3aa: CASSLSGQFIAGNTIYF

j_gene: TRBJ2-3
d_gene: TRBD2
abundance: .
v_gene: TRBV3-1/TRBV3-2
CDR3nt: TGTGCCAGCAGCCGGTGGGGGACTAGCGGGGGGAGTGAGCAGTATTTT
CDR3aa: CASSRWGTSGGSEQYF

j_gene: TRBJ1-6
d_gene: .
abundance: .
v_gene: TRBV29-1
CDR3nt: TGCAGCGTTGCTGACAGCAAAGATTCACCCCTCCACTTT
CDR3aa: CSVADSKDSPLHF

j_gene: TRBJ2-3
d_gene: .
abundance: .
v_gene: TRBV16
CDR3nt: TGTGCCAGCAGCCAATCCACAGTTGATACGCAGTATTTT
CDR3aa: CASSQSTVDTQYF

j_gene: TRBJ1-1
d_gene: TRBD1
abundance: .
v_gene: TRBV4-1
CDR3nt: TGCGCCAGCAGCCAAGATAGAAGTGTGACAGGGGGCCATCCCCCTGAAGCTTTCTTT
CDR3aa: CASSQDRSVTGGHPPEAFF

j_gene: TRBJ1-1
d_gene: .
abundance: .
v_gene: TRBV6-5
CDR3nt: TGTGCCAGCATCCTACACCGTGGGGGGACTGAAGCTTTCTTT
CDR3aa: CASILHRGGTEAFF

j_gene: TRBJ1-2
d_gene: .
abundance: many
v_gene: TRBV2
CDR3nt: TGTGCCAGCAGCCCGACCAACTACCATTTCGGCTACACCTTC
CDR3aa: CASSPTNYHFGYTF